The source of this T cell receptor (beta chain) is a study of blood T cell repertoires in COVID-19. Seattle participants joined during active infection and were tracked over time. CDR1 and CDR2 from the germline V gene are LNHDA and SQIVND (reference sequence). Trimming shortened V by 6 bases and J by 0 bases, and 9 bases separated the two germline ends. The CDR3 loop spans 14 amino acids. Some clones are missing from TCRdb's copy, which holds only in-frame ones; the method was immunoSEQ multiplex PCR. The sample yields 300,000 to 400,000 clones, 75% to 90% seen once. The sequence was collected from a woman between 50 and 59 years old with COVID-19, enrolled during active disease. The chain uses TRBV19 and TRBJ1-5; possibly TRBD1 for D (6 bases). The sample comprised peripheral blood. CDR3 nucleotide sequence: TGTGCCAGTAGGGACAGCAATAGCAATCAGCCCCAGCATTTT. Its protein is CASRDSNSNQPQHF.